This T cell receptor (beta chain) was documented in a study of T cell repertoires in cytomegalovirus infection. V was trimmed by 5 bases and J by 3 bases, leaving 13 bases between them. The CDR3 consists of 14 residues. TCRdb re-analysed the reads in MiXCR, keeping a single row per CDR3 protein. The table lists 680,000 or so distinct CDR3 sequences, approximately 34% of them singletons, with under 3.5% in the top ten. Sample: PBMCs. This TCR was sampled from a human donor in good health (CMV status not recorded). Some clones in this sample may be carry-over from other donors' samples. The V gene is TRBV12-3 or TRBV12-4, the J gene TRBJ1-1; D may be TRBD1 (5 bases). CDR3 sequence (DNA): TGTGCCAGCAGTCCTCAGGGAGGGTACACTGAAGCTTTCTTT. Translating it yields CASSPQGGYTEAFF.